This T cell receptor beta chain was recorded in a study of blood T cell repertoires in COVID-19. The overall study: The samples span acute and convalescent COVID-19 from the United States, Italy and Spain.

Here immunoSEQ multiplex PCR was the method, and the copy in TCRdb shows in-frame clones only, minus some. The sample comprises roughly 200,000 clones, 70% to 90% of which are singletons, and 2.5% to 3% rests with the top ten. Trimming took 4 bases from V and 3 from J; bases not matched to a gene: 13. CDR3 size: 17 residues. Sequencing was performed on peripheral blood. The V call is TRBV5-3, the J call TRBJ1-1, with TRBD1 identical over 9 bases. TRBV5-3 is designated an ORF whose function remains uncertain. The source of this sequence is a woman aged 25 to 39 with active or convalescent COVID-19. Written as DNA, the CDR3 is TGTGCCAGAAGCATGACCGGGACAGGGTACATAGACACTGAAGCTTTCTTT. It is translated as CARSMTGTGYIDTEAFF.